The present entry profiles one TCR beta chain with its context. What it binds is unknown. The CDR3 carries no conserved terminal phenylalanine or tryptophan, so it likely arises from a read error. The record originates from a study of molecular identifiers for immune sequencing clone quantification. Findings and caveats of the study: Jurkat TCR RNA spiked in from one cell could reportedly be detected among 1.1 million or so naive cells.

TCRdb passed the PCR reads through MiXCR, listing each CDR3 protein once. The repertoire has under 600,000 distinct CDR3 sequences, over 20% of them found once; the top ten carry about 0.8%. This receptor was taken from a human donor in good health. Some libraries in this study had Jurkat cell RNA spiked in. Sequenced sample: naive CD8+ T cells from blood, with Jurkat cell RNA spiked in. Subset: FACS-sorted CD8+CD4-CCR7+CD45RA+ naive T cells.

CDR3 loop: CASSPEWTGANNEKLFL. CDR3 nucleotides: TGTGCCAGCTCACCGGAATGGACAGGAGCCAACAATGAAAAACTGTTTCTT. J is TRBJ1-4 and V is TRBV18; 7 bases map to TRBD1. V shed 3 bases and J 5 bases; nucleotides not matched to a gene: 12. Germline V gene data show CDR1 as KGHSH and CDR2 as LQKENI. The CDR3 spans 17 residues.